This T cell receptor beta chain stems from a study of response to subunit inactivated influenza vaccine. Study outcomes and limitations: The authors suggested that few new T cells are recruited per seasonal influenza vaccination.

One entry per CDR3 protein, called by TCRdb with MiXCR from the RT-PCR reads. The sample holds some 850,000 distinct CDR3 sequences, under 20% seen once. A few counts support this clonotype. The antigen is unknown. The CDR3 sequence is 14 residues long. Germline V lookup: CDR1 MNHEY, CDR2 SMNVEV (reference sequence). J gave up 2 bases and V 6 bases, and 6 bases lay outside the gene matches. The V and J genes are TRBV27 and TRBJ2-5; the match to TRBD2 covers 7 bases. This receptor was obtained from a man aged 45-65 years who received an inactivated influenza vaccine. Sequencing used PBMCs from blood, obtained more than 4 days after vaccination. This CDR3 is CASRASGKQETQYF. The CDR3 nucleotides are TGTGCCAGCAGGGCTAGCGGAAAACAAGAGACCCAGTACTTC.